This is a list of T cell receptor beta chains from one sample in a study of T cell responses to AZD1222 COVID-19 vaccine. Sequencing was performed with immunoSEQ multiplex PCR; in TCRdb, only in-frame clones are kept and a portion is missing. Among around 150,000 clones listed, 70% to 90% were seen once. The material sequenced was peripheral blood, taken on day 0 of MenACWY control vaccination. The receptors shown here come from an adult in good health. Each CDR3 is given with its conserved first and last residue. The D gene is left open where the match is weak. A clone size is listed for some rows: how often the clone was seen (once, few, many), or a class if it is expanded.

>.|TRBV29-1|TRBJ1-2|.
TGCAGCGTTGTATCGGCGGGCTATGGCTACACCTTC
CSVVSAGYGYTF
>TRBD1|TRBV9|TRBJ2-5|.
TGTGCCAGCAGCGTAGGCCGTAGGGGGCGAGAGACCCAGTACTTC
CASSVGRRGRETQYF
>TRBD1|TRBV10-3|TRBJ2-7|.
TGTGCCATCAGTCGGGACAGCATAAGCTCCTACGAGCAGTACTTC
CAISRDSISSYEQYF
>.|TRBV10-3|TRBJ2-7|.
TGTGCCATCAGGGATGAGACAGCCCTTAATGAGCAGTACTTC
CAIRDETALNEQYF
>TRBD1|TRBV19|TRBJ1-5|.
TGTGCCAGTAACCTCCCACAGGGGATTAGCAATCAGCCCCAGCATTTT
CASNLPQGISNQPQHF
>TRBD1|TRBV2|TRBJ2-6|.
TGTGCCAGCAGGTGGACAGGGGGTGGAGCCAACGTCCTGACTTTC
CASRWTGGGANVLTF
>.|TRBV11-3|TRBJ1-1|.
TGTGCCAGCAGCTGGGAGGGCAGGGTGAACACTGAAGCTTTCTTT
CASSWEGRVNTEAFF
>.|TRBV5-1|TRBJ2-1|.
TGCGCCAGCAGCCTTCAGGGGGAGCAGTTCTTC
CASSLQGEQFF
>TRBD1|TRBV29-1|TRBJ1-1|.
TGCAGCGTGGACAGGGGGACTGAAGCTTTCTTT
CSVDRGTEAFF
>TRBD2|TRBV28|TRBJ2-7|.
TGTGCCAGCAGCCCCTCGGGCGGGAGGGCCGGGAACGAGCAGTACTTC
CASSPSGGRAGNEQYF
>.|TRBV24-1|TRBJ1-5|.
TGTGCCACCAGTGACACCCAGGTTCCCCAGCATTTT
CATSDTQVPQHF
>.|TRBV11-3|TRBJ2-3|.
TGTGCCAGCAGCTTATCCCCAGATACGCAGTATTTT
CASSLSPDTQYF
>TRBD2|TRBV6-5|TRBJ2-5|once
TGTGCCAGCAGTTACTCTAGCGGGAGGGCCGGAAAGACCCAGTACTTC
CASSYSSGRAGKTQYF